Below are 6 T cell receptor beta chains sequenced from a single sample in a study of blood T cell repertoires in COVID-19. Using immunoSEQ multiplex PCR, the repertoire was profiled, and TCRdb retains in-frame clones only, with some absent. The sample has approximately 76,000 clones; 88% are singletons. The source material was peripheral blood. These receptors were obtained from a human donor in a cohort sampled during active COVID-19.

V is TRBV10-3 and J is TRBJ1-1, with unresolved D. Trimming removed 4 bases at V and 2 bases at J, with 11 bases between. The germline CDR1 and CDR2 sequences are ENHRY and SYGVKD. This CDR3 comprises 14 residues. The CDR3 DNA follows: TGTGCCATCAGTGCGACACCTTTCAACACTGAAGCTTTCTTT. Protein sequence: CAISATPFNTEAFF.

The chain joins TRBV18 to TRBJ1-2; no reliable D call. This CDR3 is built from 14 residues. Trimming shortened V by 3 bases and J by 2 bases, and 10 bases separated the two germline ends. CDR1 is KGHSH and CDR2 is LQKENI in the germline V gene. The CDR3 loop is CASSPLNSNYGYTF. CDR3 bases: TGTGCCAGCTCACCTCTGAACAGCAACTATGGCTACACCTTC.

This chain links TRBV2 with TRBJ1-6; D is undetermined. The CDR3 spans 15 residues. Germline assignment: CDR1 SNHLY and CDR2 FYNNEI. Trimming pared 1 base from V and 4 bases from J, leaving 8 bases between. The CDR3 nucleotides are TGTGCCAGCAGTGAAGGGCAGTTTTATAATTCACCCCTCCACTTT. This translates into CASSEGQFYNSPLHF.

V gene TRBV7-2 combines with J gene TRBJ2-5, with 16 bases fitting TRBD2. The CDR3 totals 18 residues. After removal of 1 base from V and 2 bases from J, the junction contained 4 bases not matched to a gene. CDR1 is SGHTA and CDR2 is FQGNSA in the germline V gene. CDR3 sequence reads: CASSLVPGLAGGQETQYF. For the CDR3, the DNA is TGTGCCAGCAGCTTAGTCCCGGGACTAGCGGGGGGGCAAGAGACCCAGTACTTC.

This chain connects TRBV7-9 to TRBJ2-4; D is possibly TRBD1 (6 bases). V was clipped by 5 bases and J by 1 base, with 12 bases between them. The CDR3 has 15 residues. The germline CDR1 and CDR2 sequences are SEHNR and FQNEAQ (reference sequence). The CDR3 DNA reads as TGTGCCAGCAGCGATACAGGGTCGGCCAAAAACATTCAGTACTTC. This codes for CASSDTGSAKNIQYF.

This clone was counted only a few times. The rearrangement joins TRBV11-2 to TRBJ1-2; D unclear. This CDR3 contains 12 residues. V shed 4 bases and J shed 8 bases, with 11 bases lying between them. The germline V gene encodes CDR1 SGHAT and CDR2 FQNNGV. The CDR3 nucleotides read TGTGCCAGCAGCTCCGGGAGTGGGGGCTACACCTTC. This translates into CASSSGSGGYTF. The whole variable domain, remainder taken from reference TRBV11-2 and TRBJ1-2, is EAGVAQSPRYKIIEKRQSVAFWCNPISGHATLYWYQQILGQGPKLLIQFQNNGVVDDSQLPKDRFSAERLKGVDSTLKIQPAKLEDSAVYLCASSSGSGGYTFGSGTRLTVV.